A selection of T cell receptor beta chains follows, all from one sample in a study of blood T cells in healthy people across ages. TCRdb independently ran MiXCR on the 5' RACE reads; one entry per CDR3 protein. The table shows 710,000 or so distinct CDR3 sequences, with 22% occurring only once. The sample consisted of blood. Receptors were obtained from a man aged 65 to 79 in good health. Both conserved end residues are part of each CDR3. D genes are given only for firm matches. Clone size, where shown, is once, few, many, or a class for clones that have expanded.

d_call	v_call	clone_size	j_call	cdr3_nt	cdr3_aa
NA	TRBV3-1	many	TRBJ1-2	TGTGCCAGCAGCCAAGTTGGCGTCTATGGCTACACCTTC	CASSQVGVYGYTF
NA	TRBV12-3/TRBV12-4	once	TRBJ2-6	TGTGCCAGCAGTTTAGATACGTTCTCTGGGGCCAACGTCCTGACTTTC	CASSLDTFSGANVLTF
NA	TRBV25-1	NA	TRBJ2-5	TGTGCCAGCAGTTCTCCCTTAGGGGTCAAGAAGACCCAGTACTTC	CASSSPLGVKKTQYF
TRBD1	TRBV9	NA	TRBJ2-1	TGTGCCAGCAGCGCCGAGACAGGGGGCTCCTACAATGAGCAGTTCTTC	CASSAETGGSYNEQFF
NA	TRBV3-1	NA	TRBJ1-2	TGTGCCAGCAGCCATCTGGCAACCCCGGGGGAGGGCTACACCTTC	CASSHLATPGEGYTF
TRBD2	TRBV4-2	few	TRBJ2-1	TGTGCCAGCAGCCATCAGTCGCTGGCTGCGGGGGGCCCCCCATCCTACAATGAGCAGTTCTTC	CASSHQSLAAGGPPSYNEQFF
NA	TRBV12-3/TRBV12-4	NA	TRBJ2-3	TGTGCCAGCAGTTTAGTAGCATGGGAGTTGGGCGAAGATACGCAGTATTTT	CASSLVAWELGEDTQYF
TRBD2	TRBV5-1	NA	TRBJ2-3	TGCGCCAGCAGCTCGTGGGCTAGCGGGGTTCGTACAGATACGCAGTATTTT	CASSSWASGVRTDTQYF
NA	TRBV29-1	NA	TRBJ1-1	TGCAGCGTTGTGGTAGGGGCAGGCACTGAAGCTTTCTTT	CSVVVGAGTEAFF
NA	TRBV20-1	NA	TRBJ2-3	TGCAGTGCCCCAAGAGTTAGTGCGTGTAGCACAGATACGCAGTATTTT	CSAPRVSACSTDTQYF
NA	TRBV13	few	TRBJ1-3	TGTGCCAGCAGCCAATCAGGGCTCTCGGGAAACACCATATATTTT	CASSQSGLSGNTIYF
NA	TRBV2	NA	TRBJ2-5	TGCGCCAGCACCGTCCAAGAGACCCAGTACTTC	CASTVQETQYF
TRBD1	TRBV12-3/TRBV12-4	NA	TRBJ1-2	TGTGCCAGCAGTTCCTCCAGGGGGAGAGGCTACACCTTC	CASSSSRGRGYTF
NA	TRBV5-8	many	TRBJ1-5	TGTGCCAGCAGCTTGGTGCGCTATAGCAATCAGCCCCAGCATTTT	CASSLVRYSNQPQHF
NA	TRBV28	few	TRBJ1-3	TGTGCCAGCAGTCAGGAAGGACAGTTCTTCTCTGGAAACACCATATATTTT	CASSQEGQFFSGNTIYF
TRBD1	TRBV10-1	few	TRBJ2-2	TGCGCCAGCAGACCGACAGGGACCACCGGGGAGCTGTTTTTT	CASRPTGTTGELFF
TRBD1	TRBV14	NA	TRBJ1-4	TGTGCCAGCAGCCCGACAGGGGGATATGAAAAACTGTTTTTT	CASSPTGGYEKLFF
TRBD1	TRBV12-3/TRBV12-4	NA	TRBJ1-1	TGTGCCAGCAGCAATAAACAGGGGGAGTATGAAGCTTTCTTT	CASSNKQGEYEAFF
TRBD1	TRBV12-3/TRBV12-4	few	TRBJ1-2	TGTGCCAGCAGTCCTAGACAGGGAGGCTACACCTTC	CASSPRQGGYTF
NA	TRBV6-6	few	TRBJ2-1	TGTGCCAGCAGCCTCGACTCCGCTTCCAATGAGCAGTTCTTC	CASSLDSASNEQFF
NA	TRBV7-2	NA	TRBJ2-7	TGTGCCAGCAGGACCGACACCTACTCCTACGAGCAGTACTTC	CASRTDTYSYEQYF
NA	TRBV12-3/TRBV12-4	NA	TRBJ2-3	TGTGCCAGCAGTTTAGGCCCGAGACAAGGACCCGATACGCAGTATTTT	CASSLGPRQGPDTQYF
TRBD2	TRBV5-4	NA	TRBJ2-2	TGTGCCAGCTTCACCGGGCTAGCGGGCTCAATGAACACCGGGGAGCTGTTTTTT	CASFTGLAGSMNTGELFF
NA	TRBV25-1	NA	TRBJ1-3	TGTGCCAGCACCGAGGGGGGAACTGGAAACACCATATATTTT	CASTEGGTGNTIYF
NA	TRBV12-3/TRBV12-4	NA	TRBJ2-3	TGTGCCAGCAGTCCCCATAGGGGGGAGAAAGGCACAGATACGCAGTATTTT	CASSPHRGEKGTDTQYF
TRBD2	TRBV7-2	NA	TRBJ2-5	TGTGCCAGCAGCTTACCCTCGGGGGGAGAGACCCAGTACTTC	CASSLPSGGETQYF
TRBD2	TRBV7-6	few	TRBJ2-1	TGTGCCAGCAGCTCTAGCGGGAAATACAATGAGCAGTTCTTC	CASSSSGKYNEQFF
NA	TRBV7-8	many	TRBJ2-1	TGTGCCAGCAGCTTACGACTAGTTACCGATAATGAGCAGTTCTTC	CASSLRLVTDNEQFF
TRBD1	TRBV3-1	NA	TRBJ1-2	TGTGCCAGCAGCCAAGATCCAGGGGGCGCAACGTATGGCTACACCTTC	CASSQDPGGATYGYTF